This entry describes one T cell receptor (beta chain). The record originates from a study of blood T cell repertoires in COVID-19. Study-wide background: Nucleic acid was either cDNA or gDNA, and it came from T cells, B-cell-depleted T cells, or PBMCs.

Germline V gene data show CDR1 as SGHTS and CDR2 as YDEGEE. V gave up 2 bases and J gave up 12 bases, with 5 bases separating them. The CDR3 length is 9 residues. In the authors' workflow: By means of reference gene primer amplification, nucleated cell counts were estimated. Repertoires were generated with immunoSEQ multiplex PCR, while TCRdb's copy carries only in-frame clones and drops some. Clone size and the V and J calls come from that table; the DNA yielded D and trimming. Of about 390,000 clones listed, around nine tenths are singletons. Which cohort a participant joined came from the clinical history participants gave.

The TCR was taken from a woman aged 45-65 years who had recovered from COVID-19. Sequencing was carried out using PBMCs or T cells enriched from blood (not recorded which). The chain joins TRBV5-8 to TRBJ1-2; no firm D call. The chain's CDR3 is CASSFGDTF. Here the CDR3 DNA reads TGTGCCAGCAGCTTCGGTGACACCTTC.